Following are 21 T cell receptor beta chains from one sample sequenced in a study of blood T cell repertoires in COVID-19. The repertoire was sequenced with immunoSEQ multiplex PCR; TCRdb's copy has only in-frame clones and lacks some. The sample shows around 210,000 clones, more than 70% of them seen only once. Sequenced input: peripheral blood. Receptor source: a man in his fifties with COVID-19, enrolled during active disease.

This chain links TRBV7-8 with TRBJ2-1; 12 bases align to TRBD2. CDR3 length equals 16 residues. Trimming cost V 0 bases and J 9 bases; bases outside gene matches: 6. From germline, CDR1 is SGHVS and CDR2 FQNEAQ. Here the CDR3 DNA reads TGTGCCAGCAGCTTAGCTCTAGCGGGAGGGCCCGGTGAGCAGTTCTTC. Translated: CASSLALAGGPGEQFF.

The chain joins TRBV7-7 to TRBJ2-7; the match to TRBD1 covers 9 bases. The CDR3 is 15 residues long. V trimming: 3 bases; J trimming: 5 bases; junction bases outside the gene matches: 8. Germline V gene data show CDR1 as SSHAT and CDR2 as FNYEAQ (reference sequence). This CDR3 is CASSFLPGQGNEQYF. Here the CDR3 DNA reads TGTGCCAGCAGCTTCCTACCGGGACAGGGAAACGAGCAGTACTTC.

The chain combines TRBV3-1 (or the pseudogene TRBV3-2) with TRBJ2-7; the D gene is possibly TRBD1 (5 bases). The CDR3 loop spans 14 amino acids. The germline CDR1 and CDR2 sequences are LGHDT and YNNKEL (reference sequence). V dropped 4 bases and J dropped 5 bases, with 15 bases sitting between them. The CDR3 protein is CASSPRNRLHEQYF. CDR3 in DNA: TGTGCCAGCAGCCCTCGGAACAGGCTCCACGAGCAGTACTTC.

This chain uses TRBV7-3 with TRBJ1-2, with 12 bases that match TRBD1. V was pared by 5 bases and J by 9 bases, with 7 bases of the junction left unmatched. Germline lookup yields CDR1 SGHTA and CDR2 FQGTGA. This CDR3 spans 14 amino acids. In DNA form, the CDR3 reads TGTGCCAGCAGCCCCGGGACAGGGGGCGCGAGCTACACCTTC. Protein: CASSPGTGGASYTF.

J is TRBJ1-2 and V is TRBV7-2, with a weak D call TRBD1 (6 bases). Trimming removed 1 base from V and 5 bases from J, with 14 bases in between. Germline V CDR1 and CDR2: SGHTA, FQGNSA. This CDR3 has 15 amino acids. CDR3 sequence (DNA): TGTGCCAGCAGCTTAGATTCGGACAGAGGATATGGCTACACCTTC. Translating gives CASSLDSDRGYGYTF.

As to this clone: This specimen includes other DNA sequences encoding the same CDR3. CDR3 protein: CATSDLRYYEQYF. For the CDR3, the DNA is TGTGCCACCAGTGATTTACGGTACTACGAGCAGTACTTC. The chain joins TRBV24-1 to TRBJ2-7, with unresolved D. The CDR3 runs to 13 residues. Germline-derived CDR1 and CDR2 are KGHDR and SFDVKD. V was trimmed by 1 base and J by 3 bases, leaving 6 bases between them.

J is TRBJ2-1 and V is TRBV20-1; tentative D call: TRBD2 (5 bases). Per germline, CDR1 DFQATT and CDR2 SNEGSKA (reference sequence). Trimming took off 3 bases at V and 11 bases at J, with 11 bases between the two ends. The CDR3 sequence is 11 residues long. For the CDR3, the DNA is TGCAGTGCTAGGACGGGGTTTCAGCAGTTCTTC. Its protein product is CSARTGFQQFF.

V gene TRBV29-1 combines with J gene TRBJ1-1, with D maybe TRBD1 (6 bases). Trimming took off 4 bases at V and 4 bases at J, with 13 bases between the two ends. Germline V gives CDR1 SQVTM, CDR2 ANQGSEA. The CDR3 is 13 amino acids. The CDR3 spells CSVVQGWATEAFF. The CDR3 nucleotides are TGCAGCGTTGTTCAGGGGTGGGCCACTGAAGCTTTCTTT.

The table lists this clone with a few counts. The rearrangement links TRBV9 to TRBJ2-5; 11 bases are shared with TRBD2. From germline, CDR1 is SGDLS and CDR2 YYNGEE. CDR3 size: 16 residues. The V segment lost 2 bases and the J segment 1 base; nucleotides outside the gene matches: 4. CDR3 sequence (DNA): TGTGCCAGCAGCGTCCTAGCGGGAGGCCCCCAAGAGACCCAGTACTTC. This encodes CASSVLAGGPQETQYF.

This chain uses TRBV5-6 with TRBJ2-4; D possibly corresponds to TRBD2 (7 bases). CDR1 and CDR2 (germline): SGHDT, YYEEEE. The CDR3 is 18 residues long. V lost 2 bases, J lost 3 bases, and 21 bases lay in between. CDR3 protein: CASSFGSGGGMGKNIQYF. In DNA, the CDR3 is TGTGCCAGCAGCTTTGGTTCCGGCGGGGGCATGGGCAAAAACATTCAGTACTTC.

The chain couples TRBV7-9 to TRBJ2-5, with D hard to call. The CDR3 is 12 amino acids. Germline V lookup: CDR1 SEHNR, CDR2 FQNEAQ (reference sequence). Trimming removed 2 bases at V and 4 bases at J, with 5 bases between. The CDR3 nucleotides read TGTGCCAGCAGCTTATCTCTAGAGACCCAGTACTTC. This encodes CASSLSLETQYF.

The chain carries TRBV18 and TRBJ1-5, with 9 positions matching TRBD1. Germline CDR1 reads KGHSH; CDR2 reads LQKENI. The V gene end was trimmed by 3 bases and the J gene end by 6 bases; junction bases not matched to a gene: 15. CDR3 length: 18 amino acids. The CDR3 loop is CASSPLPPGQGRAQPQHF. The CDR3 nucleotides are TGTGCCAGCTCACCCCTTCCCCCGGGACAGGGTAGAGCTCAGCCCCAGCATTTT.

The chain links TRBV11-1 to TRBJ2-1, with TRBD2 identical over 7 bases. V gave up 4 bases and J gave up 2 bases; unmatched junction bases: 2. Germline V gives CDR1 SGHAT, CDR2 FQDESV (reference sequence). The CDR3 spans 14 residues. CDR3 loop: CASSSGLAYNEQFF. In nucleotides, the CDR3 is TGTGCCAGCAGCTCCGGACTAGCCTACAATGAGCAGTTCTTC.

The rearrangement links TRBV14 to TRBJ2-5; D may be TRBD2 (5 bases). Germline lookup yields CDR1 SGHDN and CDR2 FVKESK. Trimming removed 8 bases from V and 6 bases from J, with 19 bases in between. The CDR3 has 14 residues. As DNA, the CDR3 is TGTGCCAGCTCGACGGGAATCACAATGCAGACCCAGTACTTC. It codes for CASSTGITMQTQYF.

The J gene is TRBJ2-7, the V gene TRBV24-1; 7 bases are a match to TRBD1. CDR1 and CDR2 (germline): KGHDR, SFDVKD. The ends lost 1 base at V and 6 bases at J; junction bases unmatched: 5. The CDR3 is 14 amino acids. The CDR3 bases are TGTGCCACCAGTGATTTTGACAGGGTCTGCGAGCAGTACTTC. It codes for CATSDFDRVCEQYF.

This chain joins TRBV6-4 and TRBJ2-1; 7 bases line up with TRBD2. The J segment lost 6 bases and the V segment lost 4 bases, leaving 6 bases of the junction unmatched. Per the germline V gene, CDR1 is MRHNA and CDR2 is SNTAGT. This CDR3 is 14 amino acids long. In DNA, the CDR3 is TGTGCCAGCAGTGTCGGCAGGGAGGGCAATGAGCAGTTCTTC. The encoded protein is CASSVGREGNEQFF.

The CDR3 reads CASSLSRQVRGEQYF. CDR3 DNA sequence: TGTGCCAGCAGTTTATCCCGACAGGTCCGCGGGGAGCAGTACTTC. The V call is TRBV27, the J call TRBJ2-7, with D possibly TRBD1 on 6 matching bases. CDR3 length: 15 amino acids. Germline CDR1 MNHEY, CDR2 SMNVEV (reference sequence). Trimming removed 0 bases at V and 7 bases at J, with 16 bases between.

The genes are TRBV7-8 and TRBJ2-1; 7 positions match TRBD1. From germline, CDR1 is SGHVS and CDR2 FQNEAQ. J gave up 8 bases and V 5 bases, and 3 bases lay outside the gene matches. The CDR3 has 12 residues. CDR3 nucleotides: TGTGCCAGCAGCCTGCAGGGGGATGAGCAGTTCTTC. Its protein is CASSLQGDEQFF.

This clone was counted only a few times. The gene calls are TRBV6-5 and TRBJ2-1; 9 positions agree with TRBD2. The V segment lost 5 bases and the J segment 1 base; nucleotides outside the gene matches: 3. The CDR3 is 15 amino acids. From germline, CDR1 is MNHEY and CDR2 SVGAGI. The CDR3 nucleotides are TGTGCCAGCAGTCTTAGCGGGGGATCCTACAATGAGCAGTTCTTC. This encodes CASSLSGGSYNEQFF.

The chain has TRBV7-9 and TRBJ1-4, with D possibly being TRBD1 (6 bases). V was clipped by 4 bases and J by 7 bases, with 19 bases between them. The CDR3 extends over 16 amino acids. In germline, CDR1 is SEHNR, CDR2 FQNEAQ (reference sequence). CDR3 protein: CASSSDLQGISEKLFF. CDR3 DNA sequence: TGTGCCAGCAGCTCGGACTTACAGGGAATAAGTGAAAAACTGTTTTTT.

The chain joins TRBV5-1 to TRBJ2-7; weak D call: TRBD1 (5 bases). Deletions cut 4 bases from V and 5 bases from J, with 22 bases between. From germline, CDR1 is SGHRS and CDR2 YFSETQ. The CDR3 runs to 16 residues. The CDR3 DNA follows: TGCGCCAGCAGCAAGTTAAAGCCTCAGGGCCACCACGAGCAGTACTTC. Amino acids: CASSKLKPQGHHEQYF.